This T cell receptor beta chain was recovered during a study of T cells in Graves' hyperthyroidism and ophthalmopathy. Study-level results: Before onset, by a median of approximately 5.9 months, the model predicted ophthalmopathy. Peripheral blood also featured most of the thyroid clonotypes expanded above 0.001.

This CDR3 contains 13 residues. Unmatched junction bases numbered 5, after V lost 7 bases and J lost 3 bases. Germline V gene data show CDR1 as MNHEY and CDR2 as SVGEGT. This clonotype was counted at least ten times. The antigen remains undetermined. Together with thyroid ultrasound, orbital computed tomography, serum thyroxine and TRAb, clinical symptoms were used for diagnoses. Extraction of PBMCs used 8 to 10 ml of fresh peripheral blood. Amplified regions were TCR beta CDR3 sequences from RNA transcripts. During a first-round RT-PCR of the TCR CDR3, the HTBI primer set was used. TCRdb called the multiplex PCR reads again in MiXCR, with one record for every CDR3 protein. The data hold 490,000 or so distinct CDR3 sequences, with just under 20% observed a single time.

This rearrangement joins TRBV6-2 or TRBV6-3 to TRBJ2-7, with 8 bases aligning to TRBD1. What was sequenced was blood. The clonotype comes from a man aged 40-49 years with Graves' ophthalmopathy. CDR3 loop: CASNDRGLYEQYF. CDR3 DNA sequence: TGTGCCAGCAATGACAGGGGCCTCTACGAGCAGTACTTC.